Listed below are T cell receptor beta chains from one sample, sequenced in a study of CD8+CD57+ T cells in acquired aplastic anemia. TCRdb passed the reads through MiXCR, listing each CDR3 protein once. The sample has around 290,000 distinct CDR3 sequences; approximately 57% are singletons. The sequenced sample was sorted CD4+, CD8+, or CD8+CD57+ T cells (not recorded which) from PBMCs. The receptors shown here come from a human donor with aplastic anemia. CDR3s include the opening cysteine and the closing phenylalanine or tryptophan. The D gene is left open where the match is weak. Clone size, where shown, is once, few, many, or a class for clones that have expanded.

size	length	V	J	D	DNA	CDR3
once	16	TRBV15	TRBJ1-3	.	TGTGCCACCAGCAGAGCTGAGGCGCCTCCTGGAAACACCATATATTTT	CATSRAEAPPGNTIYF
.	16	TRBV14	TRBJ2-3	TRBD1	TGTGCCAGCAGGAGACCGGGACAGGGGTCCACAGATACGCAGTATTTT	CASRRPGQGSTDTQYF
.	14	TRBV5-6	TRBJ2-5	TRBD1	TGTGCCAGCAGCTCGGGACAGGGAAGGGAGACCCAGTACTTC	CASSSGQGRETQYF
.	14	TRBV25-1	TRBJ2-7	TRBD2	TGTGCCAGCAGTGAAGGACTAGCCTCCTACGGGCAGTACTTC	CASSEGLASYGQYF
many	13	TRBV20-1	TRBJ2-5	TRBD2	TGCAGTGCTAGCGCGGGGGGGGGGGAGACCCAGTACTTC	CSASAGGGETQYF
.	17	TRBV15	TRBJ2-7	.	TGTGCCACCAGCAGAGTTTTAGGGGCAGCCCCTTTTTTCGAGCAGTACTTC	CATSRVLGAAPFFEQYF
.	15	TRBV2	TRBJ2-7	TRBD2	TGTGCCAGCAGTTCGTCGAGCGGGGTCAACTACGAGCAGTACTTC	CASSSSSGVNYEQYF
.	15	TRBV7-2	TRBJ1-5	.	TGTGCCAGCAGACATAGCCGGGGCGCGGGTCAGCCCCAGCATTTT	CASRHSRGAGQPQHF
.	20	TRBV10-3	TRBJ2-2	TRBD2	TGTGCCATCAGTGTAGGACTAGCGGGAGGCCTCTGGGTAATCACCGGGGAGCTGTTTTTT	CAISVGLAGGLWVITGELFF
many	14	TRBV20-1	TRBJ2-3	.	TGCAGTGCTAGAAAAGGGTCTCGCGCAGATACGCAGTATTTT	CSARKGSRADTQYF
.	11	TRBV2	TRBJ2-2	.	TGTGCCAGCAGAGTCCCCAGTGGGCTGTTTTTT	CASRVPSGLFF
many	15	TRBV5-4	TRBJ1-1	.	TGTGCCAGCAGCCGGGTGGGGGGAATGAACACTGAAGCTTTCTTT	CASSRVGGMNTEAFF
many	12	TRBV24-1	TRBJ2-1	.	TGTGCCACCAGTGACCCCTGGGGGGTGCAGTTCTTC	CATSDPWGVQFF
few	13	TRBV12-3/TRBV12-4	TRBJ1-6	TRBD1	TGTGCCAGCAGTCTGGACAGGGCAGGACCCCTCCACTTT	CASSLDRAGPLHF
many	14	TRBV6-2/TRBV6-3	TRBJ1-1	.	TGTGCCAGCAGTTCACACACAGGGAACACTGAAGCTTTCTTT	CASSSHTGNTEAFF
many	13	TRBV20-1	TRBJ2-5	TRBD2	TGCAGCTCTATGGCGGGGGGTGTGGGGACCCAGTACTTC	CSSMAGGVGTQYF
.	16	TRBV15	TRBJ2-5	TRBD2	TGTGCCACCAGCAGAGCAGACAGAGCGGGGCAAGAGACCCAGTACTTC	CATSRADRAGQETQYF
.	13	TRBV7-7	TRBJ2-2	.	TGTGCTAGCAGCCCCCGGACAGCCGGGGAGCTGTTTTTT	CASSPRTAGELFF
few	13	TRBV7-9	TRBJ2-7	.	TGTGCCAGCAGCCCCCTAGCAACCTACGAGCAGTACTTC	CASSPLATYEQYF
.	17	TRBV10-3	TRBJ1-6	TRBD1	TGTGCCATCAGGGCGGACAGGCCGAGCTCCTATAATTCACCCCTCCACTTT	CAIRADRPSSYNSPLHF
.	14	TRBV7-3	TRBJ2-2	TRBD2	TGTGCCAGCAGCTTAACGACTAGCGGGGAGGAGCTGTTTTTT	CASSLTTSGEELFF
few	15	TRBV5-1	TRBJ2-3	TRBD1	TGCGCCAGCAGCTACGGGACAGGGGATATAGATACGCAGTATTTT	CASSYGTGDIDTQYF
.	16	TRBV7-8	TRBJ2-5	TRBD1	TGTGCCAGCAGCTTAGTAGGGACAGGGATCCAAGAGACCCAGTACTTC	CASSLVGTGIQETQYF
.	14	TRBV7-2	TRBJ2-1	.	TGTGCCAGCAGCCCCATGGAGGGTCGCAATGAGCAGTTCTTC	CASSPMEGRNEQFF
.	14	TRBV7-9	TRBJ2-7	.	TGTGCCAGCAGCTTAGGCAGCCGCTCCTACGAGCAGTACTTC	CASSLGSRSYEQYF
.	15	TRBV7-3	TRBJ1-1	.	TGCGCCAGCAGCCAAGTGGTGGGGATGAACACTGAAGCTTTCTTT	CASSQVVGMNTEAFF
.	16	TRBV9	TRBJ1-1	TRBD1	TGTGCCAGCAGCCTCGAGTGGACAGGGCTAAACACTGAAGCCTTCTTT	CASSLEWTGLNTEAFF
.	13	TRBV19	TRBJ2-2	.	TGTGCCAGTAACATCTATGGCACCGGGGAGCTGTTTTTT	CASNIYGTGELFF
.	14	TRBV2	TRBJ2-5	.	TGTGCCAGCGGCGATATGGGGGGTAGGGAGACCCAGTACTTC	CASGDMGGRETQYF
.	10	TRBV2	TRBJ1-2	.	TGTGCCAGCCCCGGTGGTGGCTACACCTTC	CASPGGGYTF
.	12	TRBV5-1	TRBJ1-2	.	TGCGCCAGCACCACAACCCGATATGGCTACACCTTC	CASTTTRYGYTF
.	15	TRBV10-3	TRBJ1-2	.	TGTGCCATCGGGTCACAGGGAAGGAGTAGGGGTGGCTACACCTTC	CAIGSQGRSRGGYTF
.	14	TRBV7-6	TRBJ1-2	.	TGTGCCAGCAGCTCCACCCAGGGCGGGTATGGCTACACCTTC	CASSSTQGGYGYTF
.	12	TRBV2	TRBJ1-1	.	TGTGCCAGCAGTCCCCTTAGAACTGAAGCTTTCTTT	CASSPLRTEAFF
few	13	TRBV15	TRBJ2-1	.	TGTGCCACCAGCAGACAGGGCGCGAGCCGCCAGTTCTTC	CATSRQGASRQFF
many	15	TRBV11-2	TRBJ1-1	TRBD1	TGTGCCAGCAGCTTTGGGACAGGCGTGAACACTGAAGCTTTCTTT	CASSFGTGVNTEAFF
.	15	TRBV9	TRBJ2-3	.	TGTTCCAGCAATCGCGATCCGGTGCGCTCAGATACGCAGTATTTT	CSSNRDPVRSDTQYF
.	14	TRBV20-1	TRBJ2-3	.	TGCAGTGCTCGTATAGCTGGGGGAACAGATACGCAGTATTTT	CSARIAGGTDTQYF
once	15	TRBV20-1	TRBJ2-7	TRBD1	TGCAGTGCTAGAGTTGGACAGGGATCCTTCTACGAGCAGTACTTC	CSARVGQGSFYEQYF
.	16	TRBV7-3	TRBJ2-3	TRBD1	TGTGCCAGCAGCTTAACCCCGACAGGGGTGGCAGATACGCAGTATTTT	CASSLTPTGVADTQYF
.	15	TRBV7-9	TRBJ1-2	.	TGTACCAGCAGCTTAGAGGCAGGGCTTAACTATGGCTACACCTTC	CTSSLEAGLNYGYTF
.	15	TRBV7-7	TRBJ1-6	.	TGTGCCAGCAGTTTAGTTAGGGCGATCGATTCACCCCTCCACTTT	CASSLVRAIDSPLHF
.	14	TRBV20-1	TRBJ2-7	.	TGCAGTGCTAGTCCACAGGACAGACCGTACGAGCAGCACTTC	CSASPQDRPYEQHF
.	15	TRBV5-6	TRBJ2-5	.	TGTGCCAGCAGCTTGGCGGGTGCAACCGGGGAGACCCAGTACTTC	CASSLAGATGETQYF
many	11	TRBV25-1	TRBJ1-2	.	TGTGCCAGCAGTGTCAACTATGGCTACACCTTC	CASSVNYGYTF
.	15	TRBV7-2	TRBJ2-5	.	TGTGCCAGCAGCGGACTCCCGGGGAACCAAGAGACCCAGTACTTC	CASSGLPGNQETQYF
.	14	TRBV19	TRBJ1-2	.	TGTGCCAGTAGTATAAGAGGGGCAGGGGATGGCTACACCTTC	CASSIRGAGDGYTF
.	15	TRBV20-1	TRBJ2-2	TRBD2	TGCAGTGCTAGAGGCGGGGGGGCGAACACCGGGGAGCTGTTTTTT	CSARGGGANTGELFF
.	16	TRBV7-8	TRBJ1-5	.	TGTGCCAGCAGCCCCACACCGCCCCCCAGCAATCAGCCCCAGCATTTT	CASSPTPPPSNQPQHF
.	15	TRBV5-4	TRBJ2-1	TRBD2	TGTGCCAGCAGATCCGGGACTAGCGGATACTTGCGGCAGTTCTTC	CASRSGTSGYLRQFF
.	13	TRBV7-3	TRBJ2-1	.	TGTGCCAGCAGCTTAACTAGTTCGTATGAGCAGTTCTTC	CASSLTSSYEQFF
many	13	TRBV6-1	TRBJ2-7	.	TGTGCCAGCAGTGCGGGCCAAGACTACGAGCAGTACTTC	CASSAGQDYEQYF
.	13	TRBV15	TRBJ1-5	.	TGTGCCACCAGCAGAGTCCAGGTTATGCCCCAGCATTTT	CATSRVQVMPQHF